This entry features one T cell receptor beta chain sequence. Authors' methods: Quantification of nucleated cells was approximated via reference gene primer amplification. This table comes from immunoSEQ multiplex PCR, and its TCRdb copy is limited to in-frame clones, with some not included. Clone size and V and J calls were adopted from that table, with D and trimming inferred from the DNA. The table has about 240,000 clones, 86% seen once. Cohorts were determined from participant-reported clinical history. The data were obtained in a study of blood T cell repertoires in COVID-19. Study context: Italy, Spain and the United States were the sources of the convalescent and acute COVID-19 samples.

This CDR3 is built from 17 residues. Per the germline V gene, CDR1 is KGHSH and CDR2 is LQKENI. Trimming took off 3 bases at V and 0 bases at J, with 14 bases between the two ends. What was sequenced was PBMCs or T cells enriched from blood (not recorded which). This TCR was sampled from a woman in her 40s with acute COVID-19. The rearrangement uses TRBV18 and TRBJ2-2, with D maybe TRBD2 (6 bases). CDR3 sequence (DNA): TGTGCCAGCTCACCGCGCGGGGACCCCGCGAACACCGGGGAGCTGTTTTTT. Its translation: CASSPRGDPANTGELFF.